These 14 T cell receptor beta chains share one sample of origin, sequenced in a study of beta chain features in type 1 diabetes. The investigators reverse transcribed all of the isolated RNA, so they sequenced expressed TCRB transcripts. The data were produced by immunoSEQ multiplex PCR, yet TCRdb's version contains in-frame clones alone and is incomplete. Of 300,000 to 350,000 clones in the sample, roughly 21% were seen once. What was sequenced was naive CD4+ T cells from blood. The origin of the receptors is a woman aged 18-35 years in good health.

The chain has TRBV5-4 and TRBJ2-5, with a tentative D call TRBD2 (6 bases). The CDR3 length is 15 residues. Trimming removed 0 bases at V and 7 bases at J, with 16 bases between. The V gene's germline CDR1 is SGHNT and CDR2 YYREEE (reference sequence). The CDR3 protein is CASSLGGTGMMTQYF. The CDR3 coding sequence is TGTGCCAGCAGCTTGGGCGGGACGGGGATGATGACCCAGTACTTC.

The chain carries TRBV15 and TRBJ2-7, with D tentatively TRBD2 (5 bases). CDR1 is LNHNV, CDR2 YYDKDF, per germline (reference sequence). The CDR3 contains 16 residues. V was pared by 0 bases and J by 0 bases, with 12 bases between. The CDR3 sequence is CATSRDRGGLSYEQYF. The CDR3 DNA is TGTGCCACCAGCAGAGATCGAGGAGGTCTCTCCTACGAGCAGTACTTC.

The chain is built from TRBV4-2 and TRBJ2-5; D uncertain. Germline V gene sequence: CDR1 LGHNA, CDR2 YNFKEQ. Trimming shortened V by 1 base and J by 5 bases, and 8 bases separated the two germline ends. The CDR3 extends over 13 amino acids. This chain's CDR3 is CASSQGGYETQYF. The CDR3 nucleotides are TGTGCCAGCAGCCAAGGCGGTTATGAGACCCAGTACTTC.

CDR3 nucleotide sequence: TGCGCCAGCAGCCTCTCCGGGGGTAGACAGAACACTGAAGCTTTCTTT. This translates into CASSLSGGRQNTEAFF. The chain joins TRBV4-1 to TRBJ1-1, with a weak D call TRBD1 (5 bases). The CDR3 is made up of 16 amino acids. Per germline, CDR1 MGHRA and CDR2 YSYEKL. Trimming took 4 bases from V and 1 from J, leaving 16 bases between them.

The rearrangement links TRBV7-2 to TRBJ2-7, with TRBD2 identical over 13 bases. The CDR3 totals 15 residues. V lost 5 bases to trimming and J lost 4 bases; unmatched junction nucleotides: 5. Germline V gene lookup returns CDR1 SGHTA and CDR2 FQGNSA. The CDR3 DNA reads TGTGCCAGCAGCATTGGGACTAGCGGGGATTACGAGCAGTACTTC. Translation: CASSIGTSGDYEQYF.

This clone came up a few times. V usage is TRBV11-2 and J usage is TRBJ2-1; 10 nucleotides line up with TRBD2. V gave up 5 bases and J gave up 7 bases; unmatched junction bases: 5. In germline, CDR1 is SGHAT, CDR2 FQNNGV. The CDR3 length is 14 residues. CDR3 region: CASSASGGRNEQFF. CDR3 nucleotide sequence: TGTGCCAGCAGCGCTAGCGGGGGAAGAAATGAGCAGTTCTTC.

J is TRBJ2-1 and V is TRBV7-9, with TRBD2 matching 13 bases. V was clipped by 5 bases and J by 1 base; unmatched bases: 8. The germline CDR1 and CDR2 sequences are SEHNR and FQNEAQ (reference sequence). The CDR3 contains 18 residues. This CDR3 is CASSGGTSGEISYNEQFF. CDR3 nucleotides: TGTGCCAGCAGCGGCGGGACTAGCGGGGAAATTTCCTACAATGAGCAGTTCTTC.

In this sample, this clone turned up a few times. This rearrangement joins TRBV7-9 to TRBJ1-1, with D perhaps matching TRBD1 (5 bases). Germline V gives CDR1 SEHNR, CDR2 FQNEAQ (reference sequence). Trimming removed 4 bases from V and 1 base from J, with 16 bases in between. This CDR3 has 16 amino acids. The CDR3 loop is CASSSGLGGSNTEAFF. The CDR3 coding sequence is TGTGCCAGCAGCTCCGGGCTTGGGGGGTCGAACACTGAAGCTTTCTTT.

This clone was seen a few times. The chain has TRBV4-1 and TRBJ2-4; 9 nucleotides align to TRBD1. V shed 4 bases, J shed 1 base, and the junction held 5 bases outside the gene matches. The CDR3 totals 16 residues. Germline CDR1 is MGHRA and CDR2 is YSYEKL. CDR3 loop: CASSPPGTGAKNIQYF. The CDR3, as DNA: TGCGCCAGCAGCCCCCCCGGGACAGGGGCCAAAAACATTCAGTACTTC.

CDR3 protein: CASSGQAGGGTDTQYF. The CDR3 region has the DNA TGTGCCAGCAGCGGACAAGCGGGGGGCGGCACAGATACGCAGTATTTT. The V and J genes are TRBV9 and TRBJ2-3, with 9 bases fitting TRBD2. V shed 3 bases, J shed 1 base, and the junction held 6 bases outside the gene matches. Germline CDR1 SGDLS, CDR2 YYNGEE. The CDR3 loop spans 16 amino acids.

The chain is built from TRBV5-4 and TRBJ2-3, with 11 bases matching TRBD2. The CDR3 sequence is 15 residues long. Germline V CDR1 and CDR2: SGHNT, YYREEE (reference sequence). The V segment lost 5 bases and the J segment 1 base; nucleotides outside the gene matches: 3. CDR3 sequence (DNA): TGTGCCAGCAGATCTAGCGGGAGGCGCACAGATACGCAGTATTTT. This encodes CASRSSGRRTDTQYF.

This clone was seen a few times. The V and J genes are TRBV9 and TRBJ2-1, with a possible D match to TRBD2 (6 bases). Looked up from germline, CDR1 is SGDLS and CDR2 is YYNGEE. V was shortened by 0 bases and J by 8 bases, with 9 bases between the two germline ends. The CDR3 is made up of 13 amino acids. CDR3 residues: CASSVDGRDEQFF. CDR3 in DNA: TGTGCCAGCAGCGTAGACGGGAGAGATGAGCAGTTCTTC.

This sequence joins TRBV7-9 and TRBJ2-7; 7 nucleotides match TRBD2. Trimming cost V 5 bases and J 5 bases; bases outside gene matches: 12. CDR1 SEHNR and CDR2 FQNEAQ come from the germline V gene (reference sequence). This CDR3 contains 15 residues. The CDR3 region is CASSHGGSGGHEQYF. The CDR3 nucleotides read TGTGCCAGCAGCCATGGCGGGAGTGGGGGACACGAGCAGTACTTC.

This clone appeared a few times. The chain joins TRBV30 to TRBJ2-3; possible D gene TRBD2, 5 bases. The length of the CDR3 is 14 residues. Germline V gene sequence: CDR1 GTSNPN, CDR2 SVGIG (reference sequence). V gave up 1 base and J gave up 3 bases, with 11 bases separating them. CDR3: CAWSEEAVTDTQYF. The CDR3 DNA follows: TGTGCCTGGAGTGAGGAGGCGGTGACAGATACGCAGTATTTT.